Presented here are 13 T cell receptor beta chains from one specimen sequenced in a study of CD8+ T cells in alopecia areata (dated by TCRdb to 2017 to 2018). The time point label corresponds to: about 5 months on oral tofacitinib. This sample's treatment or condition label indicates: oral pan-JAK inhibitor, 5-10 mg twice daily. Library generation was performed with the immunoSEQ multiplex PCR assay. RNA was extracted from all samples and reverse transcribed into cDNA, which served as template for TCR sequencing. The clones in this table, taken by TCRdb from immuneACCESS, are in-frame only. Not every clone is retained; where verified, under half of the shortfall comes from an unresolved V gene, and the cause of the rest is unknown. Recorded for this sample are about 190,000 clones; 60% of them occurred a single time. The top ten clonotypes cover approximately 0.93% of the sample. Material: CD4+ T cells sorted from blood, obtained at week 24, from a patient treated with tofacitinib. The receptors stem from a human donor with alopecia areata.

The V call is TRBV6-1, the J call TRBJ2-7, with D possibly being TRBD2 (5 bases). The length of the CDR3 is 13 residues. V was trimmed by 9 bases and J by 6 bases, leaving 18 bases between them. Germline lookup yields CDR1 MNHNS and CDR2 SASEGT. CDR3 in DNA: TGTGCCAGTTCTGACTTGCCCGCGGGCGAGCAGTACTTC. It yields the protein CASSDLPAGEQYF.

The chain recombines TRBV29-1 with TRBJ1-2; 9 bases fit TRBD1. The CDR3 is made up of 13 amino acids. V lost 3 bases and J lost 5; bases outside the gene matches: 4. Germline lookup yields CDR1 SQVTM and CDR2 ANQGSEA. CDR3 protein: CSVETTGGYGYTF. DNA for the CDR3: TGCAGCGTTGAGACGACAGGGGGGTATGGCTACACCTTC.

The chain carries TRBV7-8 and TRBJ1-1; unclear D gene. The CDR3 has 14 residues. Germline V lookup: CDR1 SGHVS, CDR2 FQNEAQ. V was cut by 3 bases and J by 1 base, with 9 bases left in between. The CDR3 region is CASSLNDANTEAFF. In nucleotides, the CDR3 is TGTGCCAGCAGCTTGAACGACGCGAACACTGAAGCTTTCTTT.

V usage is TRBV29-1 and J usage is TRBJ1-1; 11 positions match TRBD1. CDR1 is SQVTM, CDR2 ANQGSEA, per germline. Germline trimming cut 3 bases from V and 0 bases from J; bases unmatched to any gene: 15. The CDR3 sequence is 19 residues long. The CDR3 sequence is CSVEVEGQGGEQMNTEAFF. The CDR3 DNA reads as TGCAGCGTTGAGGTGGAGGGACAGGGGGGTGAGCAGATGAACACTGAAGCTTTCTTT.

The DNA for the CDR3 is TGTGCCAGCAGCGTAGGGACTGGACACAATCAGCCCCAGCATTTT. Translating it yields CASSVGTGHNQPQHF. The V and J genes are TRBV9 and TRBJ1-5, with D possibly being TRBD1 (5 bases). The V end was cut by 0 bases, the J end by 3 bases, with 10 bases between. The CDR3 spans 15 residues. Germline-derived CDR1 and CDR2 are SGDLS and YYNGEE.

This clone was counted between two and nine times. The V and J genes are TRBV30 and TRBJ1-2; 9 positions agree with TRBD1. The CDR3 contains 14 residues. The germline gives CDR1 GTSNPN, CDR2 SVGIG (reference sequence). Trimming removed 3 bases from V and 8 bases from J; junction bases left unmatched: 10. CDR3 sequence (DNA): TGTGCCTGGAGCGCCGGGACAGGGTTTGGGGGCTACACCTTC. Translation gives CAWSAGTGFGGYTF.

J is TRBJ2-7 and V is TRBV5-1; the match to TRBD1 covers 9 bases. The CDR3 runs to 13 residues. The germline V gene has CDR1 SGHRS and CDR2 YFSETQ. V lost 2 bases to trimming and J lost 5 bases; unmatched junction nucleotides: 2. The CDR3 nucleotides read TGCGCCAGCAGCTTAAGGACAGGGGACGAGCAGTACTTC. As protein: CASSLRTGDEQYF.

The CDR3 sequence is CASSPQGSANYGYTF. The DNA for the CDR3 is TGTGCCAGCAGCCCCCAGGGGTCAGCTAACTATGGCTACACCTTC. V usage is TRBV6-5 and J usage is TRBJ1-2; TRBD1 is a possible D gene (6 bases). The CDR3 is 15 amino acids. Per germline, CDR1 MNHEY and CDR2 SVGAGI. V was pared by 6 bases and J by 0 bases, with 14 bases between.

The chain employs TRBV9 and TRBJ1-6, with a weak D call TRBD1 (6 bases). Germline CDR1 SGDLS, CDR2 YYNGEE. The CDR3 is made up of 15 amino acids. The V end was cut by 0 bases, the J end by 4 bases, with 8 bases between. This CDR3 is CASSVDREYNSPLHF. As DNA, the CDR3 is TGTGCCAGCAGCGTAGACAGGGAATATAATTCACCCCTCCACTTT.

The chain carries TRBV9 and TRBJ1-2; D may be TRBD1 (6 bases). CDR1 is SGDLS and CDR2 is YYNGEE in the germline V gene. This CDR3 has 15 residues. Trimming stripped 0 bases from V and 3 bases from J, with 12 bases between. For the CDR3, the DNA is TGTGCCAGCAGCGTAGACAGGGTGTCTGACTATGGCTACACCTTC. The encoded protein is CASSVDRVSDYGYTF.

The chain uses TRBV5-6 and TRBJ1-6; 8 bases fit TRBD1. The V gene's germline CDR1 is SGHDT and CDR2 YYEEEE. There are 15 residues in the CDR3. J gave up 7 bases and V 4 bases, and 7 bases lay outside the gene matches. In nucleotides, the CDR3 is TGTGCCAGCAGCCGTCGGACAGGGCAAAATTCACCCCTCCACTTT. This translates into CASSRRTGQNSPLHF.

This clone was counted between two and nine times. This chain connects TRBV19 to TRBJ1-1, with TRBD1 matching over 8 bases. V was pared by 6 bases and J by 4 bases, with 4 bases of the junction left unmatched. This CDR3 contains 13 residues. Germline CDR1 reads LNHDA; CDR2 reads SQIVND (reference sequence). CDR3 sequence: CASRRQGSTEAFF. CDR3 bases: TGTGCCAGTAGGAGACAGGGGAGCACTGAAGCTTTCTTT.

This chain uses TRBV29-1 with TRBJ2-2; D tentatively fits TRBD1 or TRBD2 (6 bases each). V was trimmed by 7 bases and J by 5 bases, leaving 14 bases between them. The CDR3 runs 13 residues. Germline V gene sequence: CDR1 SQVTM, CDR2 ANQGSEA. The CDR3 DNA reads as TGCAGCGCCTTGTGGGGGGCTACCGGGGAGCTGTTTTTT. Protein: CSALWGATGELFF.